The sequence of this T cell receptor beta chain was determined in a study of untreated major depressive disorder. Assay used: immunoSEQ multiplex PCR; TCRdb lists only in-frame clones, some missing. This sample carries 25,000 to 30,000 clones, around 90% of them seen once, and the ten largest clones take 0.7% to 0.85%. Participants were all of European descent. Each donor gave around 30 ml of EDTA blood. CD4+ T cells were isolated from thawed PBMCs by magnetic negative selection. On this clone: Antigen specificity is unknown.

Study results and limitations: Compared with controls, depressed patients showed more TRBV05-01 (Vbeta 5.1) usage in CD4+ T cells. Sequencing comparisons covered only three preselected Vbeta families.

The V end was cut by 3 bases, the J end by 4 bases, with 10 bases between. This CDR3 region has 13 residues. Germline CDR1 is SGHRS and CDR2 is YFSETQ. The chain employs TRBV5-1 and TRBJ2-5, with D tentatively TRBD1 (6 bases). This sequence originates from a woman aged 25 to 39 with major depressive disorder. The sequencing sample was made of CD4+ T cells from PBMCs. The CDR3 sequence: CASSSGQSETQYF. In DNA form, the CDR3 reads TGCGCCAGCAGCTCCGGACAGTCAGAGACCCAGTACTTC.